Shown below are 17 T cell receptor beta chains from a single sample sequenced in a study of CD8 T cells in ankylosing spondylitis. Regarding the study as a whole: It appeared that ankylosing spondylitis blood was characterized by a TCR beta motif of several highly homologous variants.

TCRdb re-called the 5' RACE reads with MiXCR, one entry per CDR3 protein. The repertoire holds more than 500,000 distinct CDR3 sequences, with less than 6% as singletons. Antigens for these TCRs are unknown. Sequencing was performed on blood, either unsorted or a sorted T cell fraction (not recorded which). The receptors here all came from a male donor with ankylosing spondylitis.

At least ten counts were recorded for this clonotype. The chain has TRBV5-1 and TRBJ2-7, with D possibly TRBD1 on 6 matching bases. Trimming took off 2 bases at V and 7 bases at J, with 13 bases between the two ends. Germline CDR1 reads SGHRS; CDR2 reads YFSETQ. The CDR3 is made up of 13 amino acids. The CDR3 loop is CASSLDRSTEQYF. CDR3 sequence (DNA): TGCGCCAGCAGCTTAGACAGGTCTACGGAGCAGTACTTC.

This clonotype was seen repeatedly, ten times or more. CDR3 DNA: TGCGCCAGCAGCTTGTACGGGGGTACTAATCAGCCCCAGCATTTT. Translating gives CASSLYGGTNQPQHF. The chain has TRBV5-1 and TRBJ1-5, with D possibly matching TRBD1 (5 bases). V was pared by 1 base and J by 4 bases, with 12 bases between. This CDR3 is 15 amino acids long. Germline loops: CDR1 SGHRS, CDR2 YFSETQ. Full variable domain (remainder filled in from reference TRBV5-1 and TRBJ1-5): KAGVTQTPRYLIKTRGQQVTLSCSPISGHRSVSWYQQTPGQGLQFLFEYFSETQRNKGNFPGRFSGRQFSNSRSEMNVSTLELGDSALYLCASSLYGGTNQPQHFGDGTRLSIL.

At least ten counts were recorded for this clonotype. The rearrangement uses TRBV4-3 and TRBJ1-5; D not certain. Germline V gives CDR1 LGHNA, CDR2 YSLEER. V dropped 3 bases and J dropped 7 bases, with 13 bases sitting between them. The CDR3 loop spans 14 amino acids. CDR3 amino acids: CASSHDGREQPQHF. The CDR3 DNA reads TGCGCCAGCAGCCACGACGGACGGGAGCAGCCCCAGCATTTT.

The chain is built from TRBV4-1 and TRBJ1-1, with 9 bases matching TRBD1. The CDR3 extends over 17 amino acids. Germline CDR1 and CDR2: MGHRA and YSYEKL. V trimming: 1 base; J trimming: 4 bases; junction bases outside the gene matches: 10. CDR3 DNA: TGCGCCAGCAGCCAAGCCCAGTACAGGGGGCGTCGCACTGAAGCTTTCTTT. Its protein product is CASSQAQYRGRRTEAFF.

The rearrangement links TRBV20-1 to TRBJ1-5, with TRBD1 as a possible D gene (5 bases). The CDR3 extends over 13 amino acids. Germline V lookup: CDR1 DFQATT, CDR2 SNEGSKA (reference sequence). Deletions cut 7 bases from V and 4 bases from J, with 14 bases between. This CDR3 reads CSVKRDQNQPQHF. For the CDR3, the DNA is TGCAGTGTCAAGAGGGACCAGAATCAGCCCCAGCATTTT.

This clonotype was counted ten times or more. The chain has TRBV20-1 and TRBJ1-1, with TRBD1 matching 9 bases. CDR3 length: 13 amino acids. Germline CDR1 is DFQATT and CDR2 is SNEGSKA (reference sequence). V lost 6 bases, J lost 4 bases, and 6 bases stayed unmatched. CDR3: CSAERQGGTEAFF. Written as DNA, the CDR3 is TGCAGTGCAGAGAGACAGGGGGGCACTGAAGCTTTCTTT.

In its sample, this clonotype was seen many times. The V call is TRBV27, the J call TRBJ2-7, with D possibly being TRBD2 (5 bases). This CDR3 has 13 amino acids. Germline V gene sequence: CDR1 MNHEY, CDR2 SMNVEV (reference sequence). With 5 bases removed from V and 4 bases from J, the gap between germline ends came to 12 bases. CDR3 DNA sequence: TGTGCCAGCAGTCCCTCTGGAGGTTACGAGCAGTACTTC. This gives the protein CASSPSGGYEQYF.

This clonotype was recorded a few times. The chain has TRBV11-2 and TRBJ2-3; D may be TRBD2 (6 bases). V was shortened by 3 bases and J by 14 bases, with 15 bases between the two germline ends. Germline values: CDR1 SGHAT, CDR2 FQNNGV. The CDR3 length is 12 residues. The CDR3: CASSFPGTSGYF. The CDR3 DNA follows: TGTGCCAGCAGCTTCCCCGGGACTTCCGGGTATTTT. Using reference TRBV11-2 and TRBJ2-3 for the parts outside the CDR3, the full variable domain is EAGVAQSPRYKIIEKRQSVAFWCNPISGHATLYWYQQILGQGPKLLIQFQNNGVVDDSQLPKDRFSAERLKGVDSTLKIQPAKLEDSAVYLCASSFPGTSGYFGPGTRLTVL.

As for this clonotype: Mismatch with germline at one junction end may stem from a read error. This rearrangement joins TRBV29-1 to TRBJ1-1; D unresolved. Germline lookup yields CDR1 SQVTM and CDR2 ANQGSEA. The CDR3 is 13 residues long. DNA of the CDR3: TGCAGCGTTGAAACGAGAATGAACACTGAAGCTTACTTT. Encoded protein: CSVETRMNTEAYF.

Many counts were recorded for this clonotype. The chain has TRBV20-1 and TRBJ2-3, with 8 nucleotides matching TRBD2. The CDR3 is 12 amino acids. Looked up from germline, CDR1 is DFQATT and CDR2 is SNEGSKA (reference sequence). V was clipped by 5 bases and J by 8 bases; unmatched bases: 6. The CDR3, as DNA: TGCAGTGCTCATCCCGGGGGGGGTACGCAGTATTTT. Its protein product is CSAHPGGGTQYF.

Many counts were recorded for this clonotype. This chain's CDR3 is CASSLDPDGAQYF. CDR3 coding DNA: TGCGCCAGCAGCTTGGATCCCGACGGGGCGCAGTATTTT. The chain recombines TRBV5-1 with TRBJ2-3; D is possibly TRBD2 (5 bases). The CDR3 sequence is 13 residues long. Germline-derived CDR1 and CDR2 are SGHRS and YFSETQ. V was clipped by 0 bases and J by 10 bases, with 12 bases between them.

This clonotype was counted many times. The rearrangement uses TRBV5-6 and TRBJ1-5, with D maybe TRBD1 (5 bases). Trimming removed 7 bases at V and 5 bases at J, with 16 bases between. The germline gives CDR1 SGHDT, CDR2 YYEEEE. CDR3 length: 14 amino acids. This chain's CDR3 is CASHKRGGDQPQHF. Written as DNA, the CDR3 is TGTGCCAGCCACAAAAGGGGAGGTGATCAGCCCCAGCATTTT.

There are many counts of this clonotype. V usage is TRBV7-6 and J usage is TRBJ2-7; 7 positions agree with TRBD1. J lost 3 bases, V lost 0 bases, and 5 bases had no gene match. The CDR3 has 15 amino acids. The germline gives CDR1 SGHVS, CDR2 FNYEAQ. The CDR3 nucleotides read TGTGCCAGCAGCTTAGCACCGGGACAGAGCTACGAGCAGTACTTC. Residues: CASSLAPGQSYEQYF.

This clonotype has at least ten counts. The rearrangement joins TRBV20-1 to TRBJ2-5, with 7 bases matching TRBD1. The germline CDR1 and CDR2 sequences are DFQATT and SNEGSKA (reference sequence). The CDR3 totals 11 residues. The trim removed 4 bases at V and 6 bases at J, leaving 2 bases unmatched. The CDR3 loop is CSAMTGKTQYF. CDR3 nucleotides: TGCAGTGCTATGACAGGGAAGACCCAGTACTTC.

This clonotype was counted ten times or more. The chain carries TRBV4-3 and TRBJ2-7; D is uncertain. The V end was cut by 0 bases, the J end by 0 bases, with 6 bases between. Looked up from germline, CDR1 is LGHNA and CDR2 is YSLEER. CDR3 length equals 14 residues. CDR3 loop: CASSQDGVSYEQYF. The CDR3 region has the DNA TGCGCCAGCAGCCAAGATGGAGTCTCCTACGAGCAGTACTTC.

J is TRBJ2-1 and V is TRBV4-3; D is possibly TRBD2 (5 bases). The CDR3 has 12 amino acids. Germline V gives CDR1 LGHNA, CDR2 YSLEER. Trimming removed 1 base at V and 8 bases at J, with 6 bases between. The CDR3 DNA reads as TGCGCCAGCAGCCAAGGAGGGCATGAGCAGTTCTTC. Translated, it gives CASSQGGHEQFF.

The sample holds many counts of this clonotype. The rearrangement uses TRBV20-1 and TRBJ2-1; no clear D gene. Trimming took off 3 bases at V and 4 bases at J, with 10 bases between the two ends. The germline V gene encodes CDR1 DFQATT and CDR2 SNEGSKA (reference sequence). The CDR3 sequence is 13 residues long. The CDR3 DNA sequence: TGCAGTGCTAGTCGAAACGAATACAATGAGCAGTTCTTC. It yields the protein CSASRNEYNEQFF.